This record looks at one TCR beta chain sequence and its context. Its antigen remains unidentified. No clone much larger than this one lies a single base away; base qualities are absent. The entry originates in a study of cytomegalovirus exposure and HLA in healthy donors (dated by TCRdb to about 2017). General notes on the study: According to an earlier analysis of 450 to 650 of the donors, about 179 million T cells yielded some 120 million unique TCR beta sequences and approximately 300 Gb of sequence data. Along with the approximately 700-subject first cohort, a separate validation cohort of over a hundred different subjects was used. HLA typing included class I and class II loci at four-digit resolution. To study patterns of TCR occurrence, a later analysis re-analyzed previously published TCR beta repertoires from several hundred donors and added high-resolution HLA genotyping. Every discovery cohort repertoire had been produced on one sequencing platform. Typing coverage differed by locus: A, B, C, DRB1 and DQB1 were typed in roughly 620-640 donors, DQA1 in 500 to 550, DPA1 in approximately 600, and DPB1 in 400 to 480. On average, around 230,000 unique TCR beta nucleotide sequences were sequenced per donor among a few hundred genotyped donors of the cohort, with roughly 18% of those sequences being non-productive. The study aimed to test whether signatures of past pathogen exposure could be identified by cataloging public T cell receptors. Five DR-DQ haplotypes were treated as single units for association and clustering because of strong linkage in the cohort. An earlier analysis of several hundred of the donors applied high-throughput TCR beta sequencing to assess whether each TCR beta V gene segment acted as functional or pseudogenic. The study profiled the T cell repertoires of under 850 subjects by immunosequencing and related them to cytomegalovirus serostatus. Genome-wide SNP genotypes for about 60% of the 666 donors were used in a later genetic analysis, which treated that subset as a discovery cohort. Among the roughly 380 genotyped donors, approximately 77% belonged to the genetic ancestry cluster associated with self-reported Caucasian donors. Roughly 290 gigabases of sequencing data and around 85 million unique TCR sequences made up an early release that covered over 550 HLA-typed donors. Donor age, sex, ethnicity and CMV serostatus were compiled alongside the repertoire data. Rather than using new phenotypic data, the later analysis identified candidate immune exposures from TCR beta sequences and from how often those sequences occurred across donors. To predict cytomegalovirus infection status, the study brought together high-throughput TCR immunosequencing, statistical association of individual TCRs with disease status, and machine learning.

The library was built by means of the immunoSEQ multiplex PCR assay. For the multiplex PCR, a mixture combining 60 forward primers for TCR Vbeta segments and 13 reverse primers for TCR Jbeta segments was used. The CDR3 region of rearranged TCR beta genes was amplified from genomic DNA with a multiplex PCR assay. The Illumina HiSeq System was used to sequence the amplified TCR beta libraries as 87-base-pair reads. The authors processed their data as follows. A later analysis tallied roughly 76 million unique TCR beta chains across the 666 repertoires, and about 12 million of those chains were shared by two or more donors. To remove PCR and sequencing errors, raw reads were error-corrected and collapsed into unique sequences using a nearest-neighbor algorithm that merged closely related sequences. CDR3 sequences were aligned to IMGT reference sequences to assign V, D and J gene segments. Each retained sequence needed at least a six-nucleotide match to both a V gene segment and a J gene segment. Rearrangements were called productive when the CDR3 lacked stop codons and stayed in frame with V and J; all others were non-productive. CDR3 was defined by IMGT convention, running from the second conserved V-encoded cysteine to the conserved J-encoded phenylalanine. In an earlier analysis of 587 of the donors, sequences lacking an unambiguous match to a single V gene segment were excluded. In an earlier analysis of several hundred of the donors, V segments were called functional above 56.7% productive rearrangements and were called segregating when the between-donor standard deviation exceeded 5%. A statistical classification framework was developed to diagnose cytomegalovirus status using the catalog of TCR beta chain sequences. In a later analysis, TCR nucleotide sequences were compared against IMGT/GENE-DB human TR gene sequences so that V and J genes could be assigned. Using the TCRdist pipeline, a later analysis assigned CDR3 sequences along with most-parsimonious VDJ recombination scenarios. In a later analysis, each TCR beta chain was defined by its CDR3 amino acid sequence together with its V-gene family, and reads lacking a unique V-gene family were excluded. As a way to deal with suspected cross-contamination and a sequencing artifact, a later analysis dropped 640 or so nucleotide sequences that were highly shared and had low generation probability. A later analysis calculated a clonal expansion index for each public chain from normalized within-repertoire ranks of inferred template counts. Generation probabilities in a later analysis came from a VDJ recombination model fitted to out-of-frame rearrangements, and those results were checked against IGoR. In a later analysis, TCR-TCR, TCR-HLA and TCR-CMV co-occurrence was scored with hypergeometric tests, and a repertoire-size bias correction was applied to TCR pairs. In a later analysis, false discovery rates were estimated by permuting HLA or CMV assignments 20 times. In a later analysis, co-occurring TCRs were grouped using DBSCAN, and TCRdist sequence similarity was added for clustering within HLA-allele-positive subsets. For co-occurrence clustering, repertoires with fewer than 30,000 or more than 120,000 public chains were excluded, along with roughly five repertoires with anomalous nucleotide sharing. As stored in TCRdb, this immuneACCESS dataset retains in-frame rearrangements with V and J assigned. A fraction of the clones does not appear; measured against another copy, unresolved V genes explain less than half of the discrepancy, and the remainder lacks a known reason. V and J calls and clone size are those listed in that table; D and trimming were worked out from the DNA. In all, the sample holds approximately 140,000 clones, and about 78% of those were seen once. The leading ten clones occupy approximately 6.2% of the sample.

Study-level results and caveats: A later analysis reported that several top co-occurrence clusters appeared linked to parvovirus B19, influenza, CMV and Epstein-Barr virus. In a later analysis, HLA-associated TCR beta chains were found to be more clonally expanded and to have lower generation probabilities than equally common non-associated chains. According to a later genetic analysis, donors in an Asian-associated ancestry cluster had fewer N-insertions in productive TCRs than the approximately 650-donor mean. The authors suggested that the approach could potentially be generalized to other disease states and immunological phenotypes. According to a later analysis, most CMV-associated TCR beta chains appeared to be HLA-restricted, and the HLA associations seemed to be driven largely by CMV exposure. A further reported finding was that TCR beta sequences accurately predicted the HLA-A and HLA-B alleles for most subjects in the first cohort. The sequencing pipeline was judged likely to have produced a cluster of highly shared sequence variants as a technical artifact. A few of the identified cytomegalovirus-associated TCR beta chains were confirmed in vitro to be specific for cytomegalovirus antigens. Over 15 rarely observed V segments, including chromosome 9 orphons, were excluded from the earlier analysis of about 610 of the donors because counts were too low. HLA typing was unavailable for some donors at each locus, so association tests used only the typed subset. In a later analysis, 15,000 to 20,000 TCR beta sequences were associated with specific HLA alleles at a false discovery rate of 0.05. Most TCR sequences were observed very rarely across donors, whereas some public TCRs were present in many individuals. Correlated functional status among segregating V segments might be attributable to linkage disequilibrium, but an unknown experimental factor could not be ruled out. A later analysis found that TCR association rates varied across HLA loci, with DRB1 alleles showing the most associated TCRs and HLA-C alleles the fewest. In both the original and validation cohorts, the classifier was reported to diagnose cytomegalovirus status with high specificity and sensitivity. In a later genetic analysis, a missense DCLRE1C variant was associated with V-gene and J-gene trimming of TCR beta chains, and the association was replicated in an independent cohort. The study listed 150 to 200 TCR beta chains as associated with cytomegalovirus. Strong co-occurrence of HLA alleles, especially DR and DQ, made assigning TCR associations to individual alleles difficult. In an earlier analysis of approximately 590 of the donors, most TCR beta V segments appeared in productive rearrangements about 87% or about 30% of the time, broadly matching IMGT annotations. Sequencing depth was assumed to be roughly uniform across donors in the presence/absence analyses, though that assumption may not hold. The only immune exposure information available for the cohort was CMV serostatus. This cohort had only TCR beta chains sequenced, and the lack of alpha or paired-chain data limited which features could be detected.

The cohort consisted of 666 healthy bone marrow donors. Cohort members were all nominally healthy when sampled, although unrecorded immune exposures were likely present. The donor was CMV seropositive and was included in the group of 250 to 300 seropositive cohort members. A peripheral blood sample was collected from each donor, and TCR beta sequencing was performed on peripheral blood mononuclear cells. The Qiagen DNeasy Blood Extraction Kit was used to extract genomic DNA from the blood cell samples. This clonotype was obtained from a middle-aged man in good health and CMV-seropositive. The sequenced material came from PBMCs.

CDR3 loop: CASSYSTGGDFHEQFF. The nucleotide sequence is given as TGTGCCAGCAGTTACTCGACAGGGGGCGATTTCCATGAGCAGTTCTTC. The chain links TRBV6-5 with TRBJ2-1; 10 middle bases align to TRBD1. CDR1 MNHEY and CDR2 SVGAGI are derived from the germline V gene. V has 0 bases trimmed and J has 8 bases trimmed; junction bases matching no gene number 7. The CDR3 runs 16 residues from the cysteine to the phenylalanine. The retained sequence is limited to the CDR3, 48 bases, with the frame set at the first base.